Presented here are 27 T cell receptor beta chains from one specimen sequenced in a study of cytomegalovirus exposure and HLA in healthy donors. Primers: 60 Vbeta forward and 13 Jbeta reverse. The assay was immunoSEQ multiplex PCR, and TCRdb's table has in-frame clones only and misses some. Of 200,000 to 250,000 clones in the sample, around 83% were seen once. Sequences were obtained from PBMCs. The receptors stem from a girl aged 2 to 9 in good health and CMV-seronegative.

Here the CDR3 reads CASSMRSGADIQYF. CDR3 sequence (DNA): TGTGCCAGTAGTATGAGGTCAGGGGCGGACATTCAGTACTTC. J is TRBJ2-4 and V is TRBV19, with a tentative D call TRBD1 (6 bases). The CDR3 has 14 residues. V lost 3 bases to trimming and J lost 8 bases, with 14 bases between them. The germline V gene has CDR1 LNHDA and CDR2 SQIVND (reference sequence).

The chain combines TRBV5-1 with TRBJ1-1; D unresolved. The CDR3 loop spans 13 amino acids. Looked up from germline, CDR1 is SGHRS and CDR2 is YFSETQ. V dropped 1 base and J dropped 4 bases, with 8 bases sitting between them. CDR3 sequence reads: CASSLRRATEAFF. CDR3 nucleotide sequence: TGCGCCAGCAGCTTGCGGAGAGCCACTGAAGCTTTCTTT.

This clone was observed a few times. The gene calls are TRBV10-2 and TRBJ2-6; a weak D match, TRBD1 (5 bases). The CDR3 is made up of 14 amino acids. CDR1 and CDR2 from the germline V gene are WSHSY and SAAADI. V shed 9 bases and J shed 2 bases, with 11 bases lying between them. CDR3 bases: TGCGCCAGTCAAACAGGCCCTGGGGCCAACGTCCTGACTTTC. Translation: CASQTGPGANVLTF.

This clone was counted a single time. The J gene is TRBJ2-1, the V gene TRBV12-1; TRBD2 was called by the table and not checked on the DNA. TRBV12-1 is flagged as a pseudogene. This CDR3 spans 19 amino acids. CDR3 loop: CASSQRDSRANNRIREQFF. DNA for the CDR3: TGTGCCAGCAGCCAACGGGACTCAAGGGCGAATAACAGGATTCGGGAGCAGTTCTTC.

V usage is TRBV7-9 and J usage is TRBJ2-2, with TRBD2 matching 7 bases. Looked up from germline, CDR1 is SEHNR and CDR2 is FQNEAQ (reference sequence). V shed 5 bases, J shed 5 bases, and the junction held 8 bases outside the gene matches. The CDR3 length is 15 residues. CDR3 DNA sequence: TGTGCCAGCAGCACGGCGGGAGAATGGACCGGGGAGCTGTTTTTT. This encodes CASSTAGEWTGELFF.

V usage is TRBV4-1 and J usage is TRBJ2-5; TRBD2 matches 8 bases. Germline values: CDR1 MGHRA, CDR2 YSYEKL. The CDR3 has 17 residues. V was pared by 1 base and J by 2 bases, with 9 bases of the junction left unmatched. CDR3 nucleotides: TGCGCCAGCAGCCAAGGGCCGGGGGGGAGTACGCAAGAGACCCAGTACTTC. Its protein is CASSQGPGGSTQETQYF.

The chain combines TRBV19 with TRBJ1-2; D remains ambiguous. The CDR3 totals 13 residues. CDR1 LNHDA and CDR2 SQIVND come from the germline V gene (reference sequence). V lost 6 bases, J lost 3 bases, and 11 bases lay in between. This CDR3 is CASSSGEDYGYTF. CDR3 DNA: TGTGCCAGTAGCTCGGGAGAAGACTATGGCTACACCTTC.

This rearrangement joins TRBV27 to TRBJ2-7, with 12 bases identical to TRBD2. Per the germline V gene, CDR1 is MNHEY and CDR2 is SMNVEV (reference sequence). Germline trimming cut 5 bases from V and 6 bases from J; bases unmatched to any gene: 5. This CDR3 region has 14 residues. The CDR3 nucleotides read TGTGCCAGCAGTCGGGGACTAGCGGGTGGCGAGCAGTACTTC. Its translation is CASSRGLAGGEQYF.

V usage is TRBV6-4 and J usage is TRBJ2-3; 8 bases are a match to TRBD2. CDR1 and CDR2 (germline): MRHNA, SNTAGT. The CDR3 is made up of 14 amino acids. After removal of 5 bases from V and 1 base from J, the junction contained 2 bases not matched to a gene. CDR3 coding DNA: TGTGCCAGCAGTTTTAGCGGGGGCACAGATACGCAGTATTTT. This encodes CASSFSGGTDTQYF.

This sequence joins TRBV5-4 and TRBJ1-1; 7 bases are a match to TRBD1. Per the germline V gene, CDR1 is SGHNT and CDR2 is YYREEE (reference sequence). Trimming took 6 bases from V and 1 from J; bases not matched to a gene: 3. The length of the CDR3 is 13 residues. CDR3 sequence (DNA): TGTGCCAGCACCGGGACAGCGAACACTGAAGCTTTCTTT. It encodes CASTGTANTEAFF.

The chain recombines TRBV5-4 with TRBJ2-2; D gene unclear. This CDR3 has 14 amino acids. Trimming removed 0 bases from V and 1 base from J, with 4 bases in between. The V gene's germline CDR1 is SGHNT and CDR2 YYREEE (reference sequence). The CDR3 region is CASSLGVNTGELFF. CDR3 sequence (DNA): TGTGCCAGCAGCTTGGGAGTGAACACCGGGGAGCTGTTTTTT.

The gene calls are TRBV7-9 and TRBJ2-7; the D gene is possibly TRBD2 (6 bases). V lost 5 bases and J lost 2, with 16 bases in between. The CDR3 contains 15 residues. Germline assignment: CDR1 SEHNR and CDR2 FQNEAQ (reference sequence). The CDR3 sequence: CASSPRTGVAYEQYF. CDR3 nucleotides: TGTGCCAGCAGCCCAAGGACGGGAGTAGCCTACGAGCAGTACTTC.

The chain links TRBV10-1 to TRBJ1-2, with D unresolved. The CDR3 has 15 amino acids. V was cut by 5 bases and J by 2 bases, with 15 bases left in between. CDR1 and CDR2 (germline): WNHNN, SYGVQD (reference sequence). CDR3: CASSSRSRVNYGYTF. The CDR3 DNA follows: TGCGCCAGCAGTTCGAGGAGCCGGGTAAACTATGGCTACACCTTC.

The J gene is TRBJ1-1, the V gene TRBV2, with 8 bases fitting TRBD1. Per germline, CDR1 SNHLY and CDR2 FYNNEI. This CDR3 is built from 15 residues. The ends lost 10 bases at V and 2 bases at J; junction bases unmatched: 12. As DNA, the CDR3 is TGTGCCACCCCGACAGGGGTTCGAGGAAACACTGAAGCTTTCTTT. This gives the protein CATPTGVRGNTEAFF.

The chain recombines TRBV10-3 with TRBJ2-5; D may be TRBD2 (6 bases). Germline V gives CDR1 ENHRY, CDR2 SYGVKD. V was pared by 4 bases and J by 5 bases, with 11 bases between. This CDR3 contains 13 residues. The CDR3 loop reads CAISGGVEETQYF. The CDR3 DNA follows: TGTGCCATCAGTGGGGGGGTTGAGGAGACCCAGTACTTC.

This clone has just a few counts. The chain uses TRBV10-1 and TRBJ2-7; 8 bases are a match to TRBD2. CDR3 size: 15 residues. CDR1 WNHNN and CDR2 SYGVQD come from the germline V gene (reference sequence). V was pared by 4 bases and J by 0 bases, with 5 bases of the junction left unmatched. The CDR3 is CASSATSGFSYEQYF. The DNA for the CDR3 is TGCGCCAGCAGTGCTACTAGCGGTTTCTCCTACGAGCAGTACTTC.

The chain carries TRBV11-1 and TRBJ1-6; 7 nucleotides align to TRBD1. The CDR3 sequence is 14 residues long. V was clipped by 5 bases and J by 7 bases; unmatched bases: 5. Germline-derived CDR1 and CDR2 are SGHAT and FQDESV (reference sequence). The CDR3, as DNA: TGTGCCAGCAGCCTGACAGGGCTCAATTCACCCCTCCACTTT. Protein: CASSLTGLNSPLHF. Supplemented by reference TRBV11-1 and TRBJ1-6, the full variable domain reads EAEVAQSPRYKITEKSQAVAFWCDPISGHATLYWYRQILGQGPELLVQFQDESVVDDSQLPKDRFSAERLKGVDSTLKIQPAELGDSAMYLCASSLTGLNSPLHFGNGTRLTVT.

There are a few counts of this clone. The CDR3 loop reads CASSREGGYTF. The CDR3 DNA is TGTGCCAGCAGCCGCGAGGGTGGCTACACCTTC. This sequence joins TRBV9 and TRBJ1-2; D unclear. The CDR3 extends over 11 amino acids. The germline V gene encodes CDR1 SGDLS and CDR2 YYNGEE. V dropped 4 bases and J dropped 7 bases, with 8 bases sitting between them.

The CDR3 here is CASSPKGAGFGYTF. The CDR3 DNA is TGTGCCAGCAGCCCTAAAGGGGCAGGTTTTGGCTACACCTTC. The rearrangement joins TRBV7-9 to TRBJ1-2; perhaps TRBD1 as D (5 bases). The V end lost 5 bases, the J end lost 7 bases, and 17 bases lay between the germline ends. There are 14 residues in the CDR3. Germline V lookup: CDR1 SEHNR, CDR2 FQNEAQ (reference sequence).

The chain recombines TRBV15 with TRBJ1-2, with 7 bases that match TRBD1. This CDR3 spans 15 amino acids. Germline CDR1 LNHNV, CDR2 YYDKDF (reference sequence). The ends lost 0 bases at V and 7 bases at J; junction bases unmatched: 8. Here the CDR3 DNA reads TGTGCCACCAGCAGAGATCCAGGGGGGCGTAGTGGCTACACCTTC. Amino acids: CATSRDPGGRSGYTF.

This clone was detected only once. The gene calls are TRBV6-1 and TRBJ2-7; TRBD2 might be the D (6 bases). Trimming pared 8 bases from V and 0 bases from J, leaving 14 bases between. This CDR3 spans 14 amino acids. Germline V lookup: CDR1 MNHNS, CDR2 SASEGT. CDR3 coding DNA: TGTGCCAGCCCGGGTCGGGAGCGCTCCTACGAGCAGTACTTC. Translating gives CASPGRERSYEQYF.

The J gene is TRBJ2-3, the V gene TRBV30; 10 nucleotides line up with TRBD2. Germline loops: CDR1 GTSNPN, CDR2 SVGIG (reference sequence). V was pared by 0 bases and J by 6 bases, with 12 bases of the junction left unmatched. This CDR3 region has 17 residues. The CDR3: CAWSVRRTSGTGDTQYF. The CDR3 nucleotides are TGTGCCTGGAGTGTACGTCGAACTAGCGGGACGGGGGATACGCAGTATTTT. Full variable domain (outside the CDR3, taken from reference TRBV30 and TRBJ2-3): SQTIHQWPATLVQPVGSPLSLECTVEGTSNPNLYWYRQAAGRGLQLLFYSVGIGQISSEVPQNLSASRPQDRQFILSSKKLLLSDSGFYLCAWSVRRTSGTGDTQYFGPGTRLTVL.

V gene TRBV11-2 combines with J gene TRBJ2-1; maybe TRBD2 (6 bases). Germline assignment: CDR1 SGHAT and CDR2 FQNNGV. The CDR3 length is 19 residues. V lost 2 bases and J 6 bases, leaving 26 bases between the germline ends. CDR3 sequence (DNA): TGTGCCAGCAGCTTAATTCACCACTTGGCGGGACGTAGATTCAATGAGCAGTTCTTC. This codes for CASSLIHHLAGRRFNEQFF.

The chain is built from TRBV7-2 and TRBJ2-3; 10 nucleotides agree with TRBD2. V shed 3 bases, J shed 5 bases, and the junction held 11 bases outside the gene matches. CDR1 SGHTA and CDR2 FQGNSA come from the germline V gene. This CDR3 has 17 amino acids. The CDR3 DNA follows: TGTGCCAGCAGCTTGGATCTAGCGGGGGCCCTACTAGATACGCAGTATTTT. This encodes CASSLDLAGALLDTQYF.

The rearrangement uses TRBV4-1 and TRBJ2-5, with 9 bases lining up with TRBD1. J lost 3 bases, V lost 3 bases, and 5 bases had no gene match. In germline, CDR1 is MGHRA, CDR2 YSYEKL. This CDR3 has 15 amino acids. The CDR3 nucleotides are TGCGCCAGCAGCCAGCCCGGGACAGGGAAAGAGACCCAGTACTTC. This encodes CASSQPGTGKETQYF.

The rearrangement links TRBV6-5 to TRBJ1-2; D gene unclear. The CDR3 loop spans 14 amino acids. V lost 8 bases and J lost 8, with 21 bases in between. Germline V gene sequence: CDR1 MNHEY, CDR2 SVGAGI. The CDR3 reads CASSPQRGSPGYTF. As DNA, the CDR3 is TGTGCCAGCTCCCCCCAGCGGGGTTCGCCCGGCTACACCTTC.

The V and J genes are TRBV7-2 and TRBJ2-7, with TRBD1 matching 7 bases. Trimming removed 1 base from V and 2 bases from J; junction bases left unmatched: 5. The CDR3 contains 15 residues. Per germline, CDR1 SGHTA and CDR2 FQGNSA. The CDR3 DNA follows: TGTGCCAGCAGCTTAGTAAGGGACAGAGCCTACGAGCAGTACTTC. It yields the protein CASSLVRDRAYEQYF.